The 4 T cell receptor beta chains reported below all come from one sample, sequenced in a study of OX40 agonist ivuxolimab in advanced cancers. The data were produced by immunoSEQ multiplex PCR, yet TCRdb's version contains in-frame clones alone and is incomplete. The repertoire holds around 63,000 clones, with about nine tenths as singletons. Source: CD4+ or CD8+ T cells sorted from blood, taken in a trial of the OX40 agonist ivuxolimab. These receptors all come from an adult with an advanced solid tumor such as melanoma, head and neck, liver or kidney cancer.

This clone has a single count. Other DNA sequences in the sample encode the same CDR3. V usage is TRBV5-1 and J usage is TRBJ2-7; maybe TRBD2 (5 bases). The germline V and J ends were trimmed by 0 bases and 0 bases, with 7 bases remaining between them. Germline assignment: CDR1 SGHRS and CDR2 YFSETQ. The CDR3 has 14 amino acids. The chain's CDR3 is CASSLERDSYEQYF. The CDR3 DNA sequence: TGCGCCAGCAGCTTGGAACGGGACTCCTACGAGCAGTACTTC. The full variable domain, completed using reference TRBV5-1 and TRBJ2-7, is KAGVTQTPRYLIKTRGQQVTLSCSPISGHRSVSWYQQTPGQGLQFLFEYFSETQRNKGNFPGRFSGRQFSNSRSEMNVSTLELGDSALYLCASSLERDSYEQYFGPGTRLTVT.

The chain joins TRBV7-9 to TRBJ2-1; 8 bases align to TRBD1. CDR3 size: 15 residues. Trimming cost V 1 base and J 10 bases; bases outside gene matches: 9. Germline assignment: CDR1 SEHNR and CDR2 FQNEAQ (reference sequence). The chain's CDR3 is CASSLVGTGGGEQFF. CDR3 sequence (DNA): TGTGCCAGCAGCTTAGTGGGAACAGGGGGTGGGGAGCAGTTCTTC.

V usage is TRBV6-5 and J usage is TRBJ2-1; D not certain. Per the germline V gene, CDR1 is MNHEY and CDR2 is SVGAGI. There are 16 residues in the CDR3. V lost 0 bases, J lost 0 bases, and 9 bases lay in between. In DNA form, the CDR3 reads TGTGCCAGCAGTTACTCCCCTACCTACTCCTACAATGAGCAGTTCTTC. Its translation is CASSYSPTYSYNEQFF.

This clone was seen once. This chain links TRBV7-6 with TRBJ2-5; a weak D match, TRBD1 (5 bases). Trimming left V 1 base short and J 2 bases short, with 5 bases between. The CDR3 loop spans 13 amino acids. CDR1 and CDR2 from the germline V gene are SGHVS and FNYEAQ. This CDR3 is CASSLGQQETQYF. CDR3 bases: TGTGCCAGCAGCTTAGGACAGCAAGAGACCCAGTACTTC.